The rows below give T cell receptor beta chains drawn from one sample of a study of T cell responses to AZD1222 COVID-19 vaccine. TCRdb's copy holds only in-frame clones and misses some; the assay was immunoSEQ multiplex PCR. The table shows fewer than 120,000 clones, with around 89% occurring only once. Sequenced here: peripheral blood, sampled on day 0 of AZD1222 vaccination. Source of these receptors: an adult in good health. The CDR3 runs from the conserved cysteine through the conserved F or W. D genes are given only for firm matches. Size values are once, few and many counts, or a class for expanded clones, and some rows have none.

clone_size j_call v_call d_call cdr3_nt cdr3_aa
- TRBJ2-2 TRBV10-3 TRBD1 TGTGCCATCAGCGACCTGGACAGGGGGCGAGGGGAGCTGTTTTTT CAISDLDRGRGELFF
- TRBJ1-1 TRBV5-1 - TGCGCCAGCAGTCGGGGGGGAAACACTGAAGCTTTCTTT CASSRGGNTEAFF
- TRBJ1-1 TRBV14 TRBD1 TGTGCCAGCAGCCGAGAGACAGGGGGAGGCACTGAAGCTTTCTTT CASSRETGGGTEAFF
- TRBJ1-5 TRBV30 - TGTGCCTGGAGTGTGGGGCAGGGCAATCAGCCCCAGCATTTT CAWSVGQGNQPQHF
- TRBJ2-5 TRBV5-1 - TGCGCCAGCAGCTTGGTTGGCGCCCAAGAGACCCAGTACTTC CASSLVGAQETQYF
- TRBJ2-3 TRBV19 TRBD2 TGTGCCAGTAGACAAATTCAGGGACTAGCGGGAGGATCAGATACGCAGTATTTT CASRQIQGLAGGSDTQYF
- TRBJ2-7 TRBV30 TRBD2 TGTGCCTGGAGTCTCGGACTAGGCTACGAGCAGTACTTC CAWSLGLGYEQYF
- TRBJ2-7 TRBV9 - TGTGCCAGCAGCGTAGGTGGAGGGGGCCGCGGCGAGCAGTACTTC CASSVGGGGRGEQYF
- TRBJ2-2 TRBV30 - TGTGCCTGGAGCTACGGGCAGTCGAACACCGGGGAGCTGTTTTTT CAWSYGQSNTGELFF
- TRBJ2-7 TRBV25-1 - TGTGCCAGCAGTGGAGGGGGTTCGAGGTACGAGCAGTACTTC CASSGGGSRYEQYF
once TRBJ1-3 TRBV19 - TGTGCCAGTAGTACCTGGAGCTCTGGAAACACCATATATTTT CASSTWSSGNTIYF